The T cell receptor beta chain under discussion was sequenced for a study of blood T cell repertoires in COVID-19. Study at large: PBMCs, B-cell-depleted T cells, or T cells provided the cDNA or gDNA that made up the material.

V trimming: 4 bases; J trimming: 6 bases; junction bases outside the gene matches: 5. This CDR3 has 14 amino acids. Germline values: CDR1 LNHDA, CDR2 SQIVND (reference sequence). This table comes from immunoSEQ multiplex PCR, and its TCRdb copy is limited to in-frame clones, with some not included. The sample lists 200,000 to 250,000 clones, more than 70% occurring once. The source material was peripheral blood. The sequence was obtained from a woman aged 60-70 years with acute or convalescent COVID-19. The chain uses TRBV19 and TRBJ2-2, with 7 nucleotides matching TRBD1. The CDR3 nucleotides read TGTGCCAGTAGTACTACAGGGGTCGCCGGGGAGCTGTTTTTT. Residues: CASSTTGVAGELFF.